The 9 T cell receptor beta chains given below trace back to one sample, sequenced in a study of T cell responses to AZD1222 COVID-19 vaccine. Method: immunoSEQ multiplex PCR; TCRdb's copy keeps in-frame clones and lacks some. Altogether 100,000 to 150,000 clones are present, about 93% being singletons, with the ten largest covering around 5.1%. The specimen was peripheral blood, collected 28 days after the second AZD1222 dose. These receptor sequences come from an adult who received the AZD1222 COVID-19 vaccine.

CDR3 sequence reads: CASDGRRVISYEQYF. CDR3 nucleotide sequence: TGTGCCAGCGACGGGCGTAGGGTGATCTCCTACGAGCAGTACTTC. This chain uses TRBV2 with TRBJ2-7; D remains ambiguous. This CDR3 contains 15 residues. The germline CDR1 and CDR2 sequences are SNHLY and FYNNEI. V was shortened by 8 bases and J by 0 bases, with 17 bases between the two germline ends. The whole variable domain, remainder taken from reference TRBV2 and TRBJ2-7, is EPEVTQTPSHQVTQMGQEVILRCVPISNHLYFYWYRQILGQKVEFLVSFYNNEISEKSEIFDDQFSVERPDGSNFTLKIRSTKLEDSAMYFCASDGRRVISYEQYFGPGTRLTVT.

The chain combines TRBV18 with TRBJ2-2; TRBD1 matches 7 bases. The V and J ends lost 4 bases and 1 base, in that order; junction bases with no gene match: 6. Per germline, CDR1 KGHSH and CDR2 LQKENI. The CDR3 extends over 16 amino acids. Here the CDR3 reads CASSRRTGENTGELFF. The CDR3 DNA reads as TGTGCCAGCTCACGACGAACAGGGGAGAACACCGGGGAGCTGTTTTTT.

The chain joins TRBV18 to TRBJ2-1; D is ambiguous. CDR3 size: 13 residues. Germline V lookup: CDR1 KGHSH, CDR2 LQKENI. V was shortened by 6 bases and J by 5 bases, with 11 bases between the two germline ends. The CDR3 protein is CASSPRWDNEQFF. DNA of the CDR3: TGTGCCAGCTCTCCTCGATGGGACAATGAGCAGTTCTTC.

J is TRBJ1-5 and V is TRBV3-1 (or the pseudogene TRBV3-2); weak D call: TRBD1 (6 bases). The CDR3 sequence is 16 residues long. Germline V gene sequence: CDR1 LGHDT, CDR2 YNNKEL (reference sequence). The germline V and J ends were trimmed by 1 base and 3 bases, with 13 bases remaining between them. This CDR3 reads CASSQAGGSSNQPQHF. The CDR3 DNA reads TGTGCCAGCAGCCAAGCGGGGGGCTCTTCCAATCAGCCCCAGCATTTT.

The chain carries TRBV3-1 (or the pseudogene TRBV3-2) and TRBJ1-4, with 9 positions matching TRBD1. Germline lookup yields CDR1 LGHDT and CDR2 YNNKEL (reference sequence). Losses at the gene ends were 4 bases for V and 8 bases for J; bases not matched to a gene: 8. The CDR3 contains 15 residues. As DNA, the CDR3 is TGTGCCAGCAGCCTAGCGGGACAGGGTGAGGAAAAACTGTTTTTT. Translation: CASSLAGQGEEKLFF.

The chain combines TRBV6-5 with TRBJ2-7; 9 bases align to TRBD1. There are 13 residues in the CDR3. Germline loops: CDR1 MNHEY, CDR2 SVGAGI. The trim removed 4 bases at V and 6 bases at J, leaving 4 bases unmatched. This CDR3 is CASSSGTGSEQYF. CDR3 DNA: TGTGCCAGCAGTTCCGGGACAGGGAGCGAGCAGTACTTC.

The CDR3 region has the DNA TGTGCCAGCAGTTTATTACAGGGCGCGAACACCGGGGAGCTGTTTTTT. Its protein is CASSLLQGANTGELFF. The chain combines TRBV28 with TRBJ2-2; a weak D match, TRBD1 (6 bases). The germline V and J ends were trimmed by 1 base and 0 bases, with 9 bases remaining between them. The CDR3 consists of 16 residues. The germline CDR1 and CDR2 sequences are MDHEN and SYDVKM.

The chain recombines TRBV25-1 with TRBJ2-5; 8 nucleotides align to TRBD1. Germline CDR1 and CDR2: MGHDK and SYGVNS. V lost 0 bases to trimming and J lost 3 bases; unmatched junction nucleotides: 9. This CDR3 is built from 17 residues. In DNA, the CDR3 is TGTGCCAGCAGTGAATACAGGGGGCGCGTAGAGGAAGAGACCCAGTACTTC. Translated, it gives CASSEYRGRVEEETQYF.

This sequence joins TRBV11-2 and TRBJ2-7; D is unresolved. The length of the CDR3 is 14 residues. V lost 5 bases and J lost 5, with 16 bases in between. The germline gives CDR1 SGHAT, CDR2 FQNNGV. The DNA of the CDR3 is TGTGCCAGCAGCCTAAGCCCGGACGTCCACGAGCAGTACTTC. Translation gives CASSLSPDVHEQYF.